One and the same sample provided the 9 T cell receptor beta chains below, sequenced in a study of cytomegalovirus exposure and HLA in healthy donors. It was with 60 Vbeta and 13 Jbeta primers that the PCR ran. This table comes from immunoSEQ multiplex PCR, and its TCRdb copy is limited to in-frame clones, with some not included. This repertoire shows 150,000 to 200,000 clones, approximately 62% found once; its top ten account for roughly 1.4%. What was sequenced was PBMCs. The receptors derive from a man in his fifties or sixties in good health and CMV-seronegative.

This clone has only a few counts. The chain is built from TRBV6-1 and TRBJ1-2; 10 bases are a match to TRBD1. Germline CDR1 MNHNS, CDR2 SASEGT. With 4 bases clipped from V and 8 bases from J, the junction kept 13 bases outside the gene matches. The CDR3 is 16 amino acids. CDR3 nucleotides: TGTGCCAGCAGTGGTGGGGGGACAGGGGAAATAGGAGGCTACACCTTC. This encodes CASSGGGTGEIGGYTF.

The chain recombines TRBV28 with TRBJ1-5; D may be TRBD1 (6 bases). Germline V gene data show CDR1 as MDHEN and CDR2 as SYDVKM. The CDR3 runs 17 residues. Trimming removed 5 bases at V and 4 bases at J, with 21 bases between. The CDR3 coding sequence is TGTGCCAGCAGTCCCATGGGGGCGGGGGCAGGTAATCAGCCCCAGCATTTT. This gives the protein CASSPMGAGAGNQPQHF.

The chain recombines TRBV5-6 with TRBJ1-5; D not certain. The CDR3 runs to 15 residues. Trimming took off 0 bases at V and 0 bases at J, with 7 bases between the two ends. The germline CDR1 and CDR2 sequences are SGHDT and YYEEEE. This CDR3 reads CASSLGVNSNQPQHF. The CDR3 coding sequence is TGTGCCAGCAGCTTGGGAGTCAATAGCAATCAGCCCCAGCATTTT.

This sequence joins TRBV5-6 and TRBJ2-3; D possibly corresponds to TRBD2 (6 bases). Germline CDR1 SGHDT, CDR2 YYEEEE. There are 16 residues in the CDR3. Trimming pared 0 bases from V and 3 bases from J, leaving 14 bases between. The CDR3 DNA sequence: TGTGCCAGCAGCTTGGCCTGGAGGGGAGGAACAGATACGCAGTATTTT. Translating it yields CASSLAWRGGTDTQYF.

Written as DNA, the CDR3 is TGTGCCAGCAGCTTGACAGGGGGCCGTATCGGGGAGCTGTTTTTT. Its translation is CASSLTGGRIGELFF. The V call is TRBV5-5, the J call TRBJ2-2, with 9 bases that match TRBD1. CDR1 and CDR2 from the germline V gene are SGHKS and YYEKEE (reference sequence). CDR3 length equals 15 residues. Trimming took 1 base from V and 7 from J; bases not matched to a gene: 5.

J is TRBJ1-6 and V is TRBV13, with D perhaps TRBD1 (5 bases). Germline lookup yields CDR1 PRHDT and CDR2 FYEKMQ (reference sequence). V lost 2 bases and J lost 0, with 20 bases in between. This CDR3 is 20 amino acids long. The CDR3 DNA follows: TGTGCCAGCAGCTTAAGGGGCGCCGTAGGCTTAAGCTCCTATAATTCACCCCTCCACTTT. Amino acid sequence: CASSLRGAVGLSSYNSPLHF.

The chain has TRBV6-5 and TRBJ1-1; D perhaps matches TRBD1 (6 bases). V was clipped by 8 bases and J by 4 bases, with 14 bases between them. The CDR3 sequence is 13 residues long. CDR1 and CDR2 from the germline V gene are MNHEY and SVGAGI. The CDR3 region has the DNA TGTGCCAGCTCGGGGGGGCCCAGCACTGAAGCTTTCTTT. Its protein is CASSGGPSTEAFF.

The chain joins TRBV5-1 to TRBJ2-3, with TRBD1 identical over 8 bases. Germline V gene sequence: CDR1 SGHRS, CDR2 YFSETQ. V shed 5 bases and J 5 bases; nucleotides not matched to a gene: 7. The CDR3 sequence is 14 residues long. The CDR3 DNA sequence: TGCGCCAGCAGTTCTCAGGGGGCGAAAGATACGCAGTATTTT. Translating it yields CASSSQGAKDTQYF. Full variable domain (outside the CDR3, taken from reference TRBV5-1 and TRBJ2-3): KAGVTQTPRYLIKTRGQQVTLSCSPISGHRSVSWYQQTPGQGLQFLFEYFSETQRNKGNFPGRFSGRQFSNSRSEMNVSTLELGDSALYLCASSSQGAKDTQYFGPGTRLTVL.

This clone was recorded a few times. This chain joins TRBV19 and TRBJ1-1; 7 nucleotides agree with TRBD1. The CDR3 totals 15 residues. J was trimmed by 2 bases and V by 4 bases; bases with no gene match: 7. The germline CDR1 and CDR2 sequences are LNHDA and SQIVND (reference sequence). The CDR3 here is CASSSDRASNTEAFF. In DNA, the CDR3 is TGTGCCAGTAGTAGCGACAGGGCTTCCAACACTGAAGCTTTCTTT.